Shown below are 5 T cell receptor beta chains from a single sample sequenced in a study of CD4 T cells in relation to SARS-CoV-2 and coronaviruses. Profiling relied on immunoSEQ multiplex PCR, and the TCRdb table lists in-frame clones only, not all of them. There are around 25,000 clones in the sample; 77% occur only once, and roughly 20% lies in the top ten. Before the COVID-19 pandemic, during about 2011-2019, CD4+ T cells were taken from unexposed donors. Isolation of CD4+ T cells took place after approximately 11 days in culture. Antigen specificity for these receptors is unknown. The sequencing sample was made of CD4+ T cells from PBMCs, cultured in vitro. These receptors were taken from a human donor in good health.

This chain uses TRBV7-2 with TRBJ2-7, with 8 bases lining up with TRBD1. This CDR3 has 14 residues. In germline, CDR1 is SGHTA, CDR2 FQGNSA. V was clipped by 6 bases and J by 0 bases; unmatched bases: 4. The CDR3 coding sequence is TGTGCCAGCAGGTCGACAGGGGCCTCCTACGAGCAGTACTTC. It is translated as CASRSTGASYEQYF.

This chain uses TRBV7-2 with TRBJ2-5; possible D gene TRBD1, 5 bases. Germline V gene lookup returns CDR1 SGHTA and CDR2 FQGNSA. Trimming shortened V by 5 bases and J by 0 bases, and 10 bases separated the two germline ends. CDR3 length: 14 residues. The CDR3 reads CASSDRAYQETQYF. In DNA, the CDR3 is TGTGCCAGCAGCGACAGAGCGTACCAAGAGACCCAGTACTTC.

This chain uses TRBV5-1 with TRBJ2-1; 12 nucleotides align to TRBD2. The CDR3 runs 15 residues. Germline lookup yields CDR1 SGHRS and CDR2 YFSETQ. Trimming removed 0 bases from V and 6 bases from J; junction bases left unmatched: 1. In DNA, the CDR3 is TGCGCCAGCAGCTTGGAACTAGCGGGAGGCAATGAGCAGTTCTTC. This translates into CASSLELAGGNEQFF.

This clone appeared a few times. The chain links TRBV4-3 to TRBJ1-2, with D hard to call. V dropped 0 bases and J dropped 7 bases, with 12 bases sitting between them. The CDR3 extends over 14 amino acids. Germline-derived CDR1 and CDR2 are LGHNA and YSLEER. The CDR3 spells CASSQDVGLGGYTF. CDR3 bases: TGCGCCAGCAGCCAAGATGTAGGCTTGGGTGGCTACACCTTC.

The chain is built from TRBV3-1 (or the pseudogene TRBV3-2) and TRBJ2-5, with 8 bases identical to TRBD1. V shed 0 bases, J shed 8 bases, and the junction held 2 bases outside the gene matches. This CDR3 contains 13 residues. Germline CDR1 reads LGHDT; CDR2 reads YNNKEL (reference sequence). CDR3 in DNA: TGTGCCAGCAGCCAAGATCCAGGGGGCACCCAGTACTTC. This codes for CASSQDPGGTQYF.